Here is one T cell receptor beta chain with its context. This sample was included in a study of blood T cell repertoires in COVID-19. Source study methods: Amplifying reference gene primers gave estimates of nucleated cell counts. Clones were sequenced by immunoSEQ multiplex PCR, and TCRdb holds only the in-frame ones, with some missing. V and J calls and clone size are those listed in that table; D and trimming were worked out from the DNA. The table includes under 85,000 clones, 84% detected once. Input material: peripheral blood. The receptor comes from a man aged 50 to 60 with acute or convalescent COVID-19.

The CDR3 loop is CATNRGGDGYTF. The DNA for the CDR3 is TGTGCCACCAACAGGGGCGGCGATGGCTACACCTTC. This chain uses TRBV12-3 or TRBV12-4 with TRBJ1-2, with 7 bases fitting TRBD1. V lost 10 bases and J lost 6; bases outside the gene matches: 8. The CDR3 spans 12 residues.